These T cell receptor beta chains were read from a single sample in a study of blood T cell repertoires in COVID-19. The repertoire was sequenced with immunoSEQ multiplex PCR; TCRdb's copy has only in-frame clones and lacks some. Of about 120,000 clones listed, over 65% are singletons. The sample was peripheral blood. These receptors all stem from a man aged 60 to 75 with acute or convalescent COVID-19. Both conserved end residues are part of each CDR3. The D gene is left open where the match is weak. A clone size is listed for some rows: how often the clone was seen (once, few, many), or a class if it is expanded.

d_gene,j_gene,abundance,v_gene,CDR3nt,CDR3aa
.,TRBJ2-2,.,TRBV28,TGTGCCAGCAGCGGTTCTATACCACTCATTGGGAGCACCGGGGAGCTGTTTTTT,CASSGSIPLIGSTGELFF
TRBD1,TRBJ2-7,.,TRBV3-1/TRBV3-2,TGTGCCAGCAGCCAAGGGACAGGGGGCCTCTACGAGCAGTACTTC,CASSQGTGGLYEQYF
TRBD2,TRBJ2-3,.,TRBV30,TGTGCCTCCCTTCGGACTAGCGGGGACACAGATACGCAGTATTTT,CASLRTSGDTDTQYF
TRBD2,TRBJ2-5,.,TRBV2,TGTGCCAGCAGAAGAATACTAGCGGCCCAAGAGACCCAGTACTTC,CASRRILAAQETQYF
.,TRBJ2-3,once,TRBV25-1,TGTGCCAGCAGTCCCCCCTCTACAGGGACAGATACGCAGTATTTT,CASSPPSTGTDTQYF
TRBD1,TRBJ1-4,.,TRBV28,TGTGCCAGCAGTTTATCTCGACAGGGGGCTAATGAAAAACTGTTTTTT,CASSLSRQGANEKLFF
TRBD1,TRBJ1-2,.,TRBV3-1/TRBV3-2,TGTGCCAGCAGCCAAGATGGGGACAGGTACCGTGACTACACCTTC,CASSQDGDRYRDYTF
TRBD2,TRBJ2-1,once,TRBV19,TGTGCCAGTAGTTTAGGACTAGCGGGAGGCCTCGGAGAGCAGTTCTTC,CASSLGLAGGLGEQFF
.,TRBJ1-5,.,TRBV19,TGTGCCAGTAGTATCAAAGGGGTGACCGGAAACAATCAGCCCCAGCATTTT,CASSIKGVTGNNQPQHF
TRBD1,TRBJ2-5,.,TRBV5-1,TGCGCCAGCAGCAATCACAGGGGCCAAGAGACCCAGTACTTC,CASSNHRGQETQYF
.,TRBJ2-4,.,TRBV19,TGTGCCACCAGGGGGGCAGGCGACCCGATCAACATTCAGTACTTC,CATRGAGDPINIQYF
.,TRBJ1-2,.,TRBV29-1,TGCAGCGTTGAAGGTAGAGGGTATCTTGGCTACACCTTC,CSVEGRGYLGYTF
.,TRBJ2-1,.,TRBV19,TGTGCCAGTAGTATCCGTTTCTCCTACAATGAGCAGTTCTTC,CASSIRFSYNEQFF